The 23 T cell receptor beta chains given below trace back to one sample, sequenced in a study of vaccination effects on CD4 cells after COVID-19. Which antigens these TCRs recognize remains unknown. The data were produced by immunoSEQ multiplex PCR, yet TCRdb's version contains in-frame clones alone and is incomplete. The data hold 78,000 or so clones, with roughly 79% observed a single time. Pools of viral peptides were used by the ViraFEST assay to expand antigen-specific CD4+ T cells ahead of sequencing. Cells that had been cultured for less than eleven days were the source of isolated CD4+ T cells. The study found no prior SARS-CoV-2 infection in the vaccine recipients, who tested negative for nucleocapsid antibodies. The sample in question was CD4+ T cells from PBMCs cultured with SARS-CoV-2 spike peptides, obtained before COVID-19 vaccination. Receptors originate from a human donor who received a COVID-19 vaccine.

This clone appeared once. Here the CDR3 reads CASSLRALPSTEAFF. In DNA form, the CDR3 reads TGTGCCAGCAGCTTAAGGGCACTACCGAGCACTGAAGCTTTCTTT. The V gene is TRBV7-2, the J gene TRBJ1-1; D not certain. CDR1 is SGHTA and CDR2 is FQGNSA in the germline V gene. The CDR3 consists of 15 residues. The V end was cut by 2 bases, the J end by 4 bases, with 14 bases between. Combining the CDR3 with reference TRBV7-2 and TRBJ1-1 gives the whole variable domain GAGVSQSPSNKVTEKGKDVELRCDPISGHTALYWYRQSLGQGLEFLIYFQGNSAPDKSGLPSDRFSAERTGGSVSTLTIQRTQQEDSAVYLCASSLRALPSTEAFFGQGTRLTVV.

J is TRBJ1-5 and V is TRBV6-5; a weak D match, TRBD1 (5 bases). Trimming left V 0 bases short and J 4 bases short, with 10 bases between. CDR3 length: 15 residues. CDR1 is MNHEY and CDR2 is SVGAGI in the germline V gene. The CDR3 bases are TGTGCCAGCAGTTACTCCCAGGGCACAAATCAGCCCCAGCATTTT. Its translation: CASSYSQGTNQPQHF.

This sequence joins TRBV18 and TRBJ1-1; D gene ambiguous. Trimming removed 6 bases at V and 5 bases at J, with 13 bases between. Per germline, CDR1 KGHSH and CDR2 LQKENI. The CDR3 is 13 amino acids. The DNA for the CDR3 is TGTGCCAGCTCCCCCGTTTATGGTACTGAAGCTTTCTTT. Translation gives CASSPVYGTEAFF.

There are a few counts of this clone. The chain is built from TRBV6-1 and TRBJ1-1; no definite D call. This CDR3 spans 15 amino acids. Germline V gene data show CDR1 as MNHNS and CDR2 as SASEGT. Trimming took off 3 bases at V and 3 bases at J, with 14 bases between the two ends. CDR3 nucleotides: TGTGCCAGCAGTGAGAGACAACCCGCCTACACTGAAGCTTTCTTT. Translated: CASSERQPAYTEAFF.

V and J are TRBV2 and TRBJ2-6; D unresolved. The germline V and J ends were trimmed by 3 bases and 0 bases, with 18 bases remaining between them. Looked up from germline, CDR1 is SNHLY and CDR2 is FYNNEI. The CDR3 totals 19 residues. The CDR3 DNA follows: TGTGCCAGCAGTGACCCCTCGGCGGTCCCCCTCTCTGGGGCCAACGTCCTGACTTTC. It translates to CASSDPSAVPLSGANVLTF.

In its sample, this clone was seen once. The chain recombines TRBV29-1 with TRBJ1-2; possible D gene TRBD1, 5 bases. CDR1 is SQVTM and CDR2 is ANQGSEA in the germline V gene. The CDR3 has 14 residues. V was cut by 6 bases and J by 8 bases, with 22 bases left in between. Here the CDR3 DNA reads TGCAGCGTCGATCTAAAGGGGAGTGGACGCGGCTACACCTTC. This encodes CSVDLKGSGRGYTF.

This clone was observed a few times. The gene calls are TRBV7-3 and TRBJ2-2, with D unclear. CDR1 and CDR2 (germline): SGHTA, FQGTGA. CDR3 length: 14 residues. The V end was cut by 5 bases, the J end by 4 bases, with 11 bases between. CDR3: CASSAPGSTGELFF. DNA for the CDR3: TGTGCCAGCAGCGCGCCCGGATCCACCGGGGAGCTGTTTTTT.

J is TRBJ1-5 and V is TRBV3-1 (or the pseudogene TRBV3-2); 8 bases are shared with TRBD1. The length of the CDR3 is 16 residues. The germline V gene encodes CDR1 LGHDT and CDR2 YNNKEL (reference sequence). Trimming took 5 bases from V and 3 from J; bases not matched to a gene: 9. CDR3 bases: TGTGCCAGCAGCGCAACAGGGGGGATGGACAATCAGCCCCAGCATTTT. Protein sequence: CASSATGGMDNQPQHF.

V is TRBV27 and J is TRBJ2-5; D not certain. CDR3 length equals 12 residues. Trimming took off 1 base at V and 4 bases at J, with 4 bases between the two ends. Germline CDR1 reads MNHEY; CDR2 reads SMNVEV (reference sequence). The CDR3 nucleotides read TGTGCCAGCAGTTTATGGGGAGAGACCCAGTACTTC. This encodes CASSLWGETQYF.

The gene calls are TRBV5-1 and TRBJ1-1; D gene ambiguous. Looked up from germline, CDR1 is SGHRS and CDR2 is YFSETQ. The CDR3 has 15 amino acids. Trimming took 1 base from V and 3 from J, leaving 13 bases between them. Written as DNA, the CDR3 is TGCGCCAGCAGCTTGAGGGAGAGCGGAGACACTGAAGCTTTCTTT. Protein: CASSLRESGDTEAFF.

This chain joins TRBV7-3 and TRBJ1-2; D uncertain. CDR3 length: 15 residues. V lost 0 bases and J 0 bases, leaving 8 bases between the germline ends. Germline V gene data show CDR1 as SGHTA and CDR2 as FQGTGA. The CDR3 DNA is TGTGCCAGCAGCTTAACGCCTAATTCTAACTATGGCTACACCTTC. Translated, it gives CASSLTPNSNYGYTF. The full variable domain, with the rest looked up from reference TRBV7-3 and TRBJ1-2, is GAGVSQTPSNKVTEKGKYVELRCDPISGHTALYWYRQSLGQGPEFLIYFQGTGAADDSGLPNDRFFAVRPEGSVSTLKIQRTERGDSAVYLCASSLTPNSNYGYTFGSGTRLTVV.

This clone appeared a few times. The J gene is TRBJ1-2, the V gene TRBV7-6; a weak D match, TRBD1 (5 bases). Trimming took 5 bases from V and 8 from J, leaving 21 bases between them. This CDR3 has 15 residues. Per the germline V gene, CDR1 is SGHVS and CDR2 is FNYEAQ. This CDR3 reads CASSPVGAGSWGYTF. Written as DNA, the CDR3 is TGTGCCAGCAGCCCAGTAGGGGCAGGGTCGTGGGGCTACACCTTC.

This rearrangement joins TRBV12-5 to TRBJ2-3; weak D call: TRBD1 (6 bases). The CDR3 loop spans 15 amino acids. Germline CDR1 is LGHNT and CDR2 is FRNRAP. V was trimmed by 2 bases and J by 2 bases, leaving 11 bases between them. The CDR3 protein is CASGLYQGTTDTQYF. CDR3 sequence (DNA): TGTGCTAGTGGTTTGTATCAGGGGACCACAGATACGCAGTATTTT. The complete variable domain, with remaining parts taken from reference TRBV12-5 and TRBJ2-3, reads DARVTQTPRHKVTEMGQEVTMRCQPILGHNTVFWYRQTMMQGLELLAYFRNRAPLDDSGMPKDRFSAEMPDATLATLKIQPSEPRDSAVYFCASGLYQGTTDTQYFGPGTRLTVL.

V and J are TRBV7-2 and TRBJ1-3; D uncertain. The germline V gene has CDR1 SGHTA and CDR2 FQGNSA. Trimming shortened V by 6 bases and J by 0 bases, and 12 bases separated the two germline ends. The CDR3 extends over 15 amino acids. CDR3 protein: CASRPQPHSGNTIYF. CDR3 coding DNA: TGTGCCAGCAGGCCTCAGCCACACTCTGGAAACACCATATATTTT.

The chain combines TRBV10-1 with TRBJ1-1, with unresolved D. Germline assignment: CDR1 WNHNN and CDR2 SYGVQD (reference sequence). This CDR3 contains 13 residues. V lost 2 bases and J lost 2, with 6 bases in between. The CDR3 bases are TGCGCCAGCAGTGAGGTCCTTAACACTGAAGCTTTCTTT. This codes for CASSEVLNTEAFF.

The V call is TRBV2, the J call TRBJ2-5; D assignment may be TRBD1 or TRBD2 (5 bases each). Germline CDR1 is SNHLY and CDR2 is FYNNEI. This CDR3 spans 15 amino acids. The ends were cut back, 3 bases at V and 2 bases at J, with 13 bases in the middle. CDR3 protein: CASSDGAKLQETQYF. DNA for the CDR3: TGTGCCAGCAGTGACGGGGCAAAGCTGCAAGAGACCCAGTACTTC.

This chain links TRBV5-1 with TRBJ1-2, with D maybe TRBD1 (5 bases). CDR3 length: 12 amino acids. Per germline, CDR1 SGHRS and CDR2 YFSETQ. V was shortened by 4 bases and J by 6 bases, with 10 bases between the two germline ends. The CDR3 loop is CASSVDSHGYTF. The CDR3 DNA sequence: TGCGCCAGCAGCGTCGACAGCCATGGCTACACCTTC.

The V gene is TRBV7-8, the J gene TRBJ1-4; D gene ambiguous. CDR3 length: 15 residues. Germline V CDR1 and CDR2: SGHVS, FQNEAQ. The V end lost 0 bases, the J end lost 3 bases, and 8 bases lay between the germline ends. CDR3 bases: TGTGCCAGCAGCTTAGCTCTGGGCCCTAATGAAAAACTGTTTTTT. Its protein product is CASSLALGPNEKLFF.

This chain uses TRBV19 with TRBJ1-6; the D gene is possibly TRBD1 (6 bases). Trimming removed 6 bases at V and 5 bases at J, with 20 bases between. The germline V gene has CDR1 LNHDA and CDR2 SQIVND (reference sequence). The CDR3 has 17 residues. The CDR3 is CASRTIIWDMDNSPLHF. CDR3 DNA: TGTGCCAGTAGAACAATCATCTGGGACATGGATAATTCACCCCTCCACTTT.

About this clone: The sample holds other DNA sequences that translate to the same CDR3. The chain recombines TRBV18 with TRBJ2-5; 11 bases are a match to TRBD1. V lost 2 bases, J lost 4 bases, and 0 bases stayed unmatched. CDR1 KGHSH and CDR2 LQKENI come from the germline V gene. CDR3 size: 14 residues. The CDR3 coding sequence is TGTGCCAGCTCACCAGGACAGGGGGCAGAGACCCAGTACTTC. Encoded protein: CASSPGQGAETQYF.

V usage is TRBV5-4 and J usage is TRBJ2-6; TRBD1 is a possible D gene (5 bases). The CDR3 is 18 residues long. Trimming took 9 bases from V and 0 from J, leaving 22 bases between them. Germline-derived CDR1 and CDR2 are SGHNT and YYREEE (reference sequence). The CDR3 is CAIPSDGRGSSGANVLTF. The DNA for the CDR3 is TGTGCCATCCCGTCGGACGGTAGGGGATCCTCTGGGGCCAACGTCCTGACTTTC.

The chain carries TRBV4-1 and TRBJ1-3, with D tentatively TRBD1 (5 bases). CDR3 length: 16 amino acids. Germline CDR1 MGHRA, CDR2 YSYEKL. The V gene lost 1 base and the J gene lost 1 base, with 11 bases spanning the gap. The chain's CDR3 is CASSQGTTTSGNTIYF. The CDR3 DNA reads as TGCGCCAGCAGCCAAGGGACAACTACTTCTGGAAACACCATATATTTT.

The genes are TRBV6-5 and TRBJ1-5, with D possibly TRBD1 on 5 matching bases. Germline loops: CDR1 MNHEY, CDR2 SVGAGI. The CDR3 extends over 13 amino acids. V dropped 5 bases and J dropped 5 bases, with 10 bases sitting between them. The CDR3 DNA sequence: TGTGCCAGCAGTCGGGACGGATATCAGCCCCAGCATTTT. As protein: CASSRDGYQPQHF.